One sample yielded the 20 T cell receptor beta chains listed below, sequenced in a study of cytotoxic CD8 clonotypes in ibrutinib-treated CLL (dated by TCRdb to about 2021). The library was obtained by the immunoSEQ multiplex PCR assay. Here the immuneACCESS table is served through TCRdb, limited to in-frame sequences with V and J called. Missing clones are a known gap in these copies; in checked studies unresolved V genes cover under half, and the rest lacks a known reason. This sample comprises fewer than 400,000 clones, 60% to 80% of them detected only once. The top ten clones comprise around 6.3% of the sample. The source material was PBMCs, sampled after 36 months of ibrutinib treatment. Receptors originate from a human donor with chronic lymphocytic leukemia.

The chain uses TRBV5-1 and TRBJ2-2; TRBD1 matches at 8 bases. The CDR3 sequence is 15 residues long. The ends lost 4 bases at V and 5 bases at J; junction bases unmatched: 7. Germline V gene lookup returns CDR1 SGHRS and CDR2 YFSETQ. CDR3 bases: TGCGCCAGCAGCGTCCGCGACAGGGGAACCGGGGAGCTGTTTTTT. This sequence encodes CASSVRDRGTGELFF.

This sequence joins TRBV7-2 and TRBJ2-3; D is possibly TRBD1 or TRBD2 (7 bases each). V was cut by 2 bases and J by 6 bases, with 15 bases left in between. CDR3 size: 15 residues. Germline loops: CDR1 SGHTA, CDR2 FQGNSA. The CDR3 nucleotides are TGTGCCAGCAGCTTACAAGGGCAGGGGGGGGATACGCAGTATTTT. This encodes CASSLQGQGGDTQYF.

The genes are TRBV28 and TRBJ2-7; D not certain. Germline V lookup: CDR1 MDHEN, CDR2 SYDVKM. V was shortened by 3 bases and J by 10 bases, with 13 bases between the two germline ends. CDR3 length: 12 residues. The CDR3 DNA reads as TGTGCCAGCAGTTTCCCCGGGCCCTTTCAGTACTTC. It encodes CASSFPGPFQYF.

The CDR3 is CASSAGGGRIGYEQYF. The CDR3 nucleotides are TGTGCCAGCAGCGCAGGGGGAGGGAGGATTGGTTACGAGCAGTACTTC. The chain recombines TRBV9 with TRBJ2-7; D possibly matches TRBD1 or TRBD2 (7 bases each). The CDR3 contains 16 residues. Germline V CDR1 and CDR2: SGDLS, YYNGEE. Trimming left V 3 bases short and J 4 bases short, with 20 bases between.

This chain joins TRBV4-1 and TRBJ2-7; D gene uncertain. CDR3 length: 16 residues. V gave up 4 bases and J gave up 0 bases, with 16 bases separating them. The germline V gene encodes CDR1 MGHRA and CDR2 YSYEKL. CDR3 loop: CASSLGEYADSYEQYF. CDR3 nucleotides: TGCGCCAGCAGCCTCGGAGAGTACGCCGACTCCTACGAGCAGTACTTC.

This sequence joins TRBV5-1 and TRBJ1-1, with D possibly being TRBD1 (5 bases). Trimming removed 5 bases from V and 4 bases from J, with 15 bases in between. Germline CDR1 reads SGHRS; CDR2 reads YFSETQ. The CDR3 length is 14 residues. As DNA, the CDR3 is TGCGCCAGCAGTTTTGGGGGGATTGGCACTGAAGCTTTCTTT. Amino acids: CASSFGGIGTEAFF.

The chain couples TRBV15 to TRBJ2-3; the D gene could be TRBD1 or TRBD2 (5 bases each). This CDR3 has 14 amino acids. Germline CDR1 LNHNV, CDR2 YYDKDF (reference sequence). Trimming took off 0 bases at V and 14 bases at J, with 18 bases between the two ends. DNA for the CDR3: TGTGCCACCAGCAGAGATTCCGGGACGGCGATCTGGTATTTT. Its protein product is CATSRDSGTAIWYF.

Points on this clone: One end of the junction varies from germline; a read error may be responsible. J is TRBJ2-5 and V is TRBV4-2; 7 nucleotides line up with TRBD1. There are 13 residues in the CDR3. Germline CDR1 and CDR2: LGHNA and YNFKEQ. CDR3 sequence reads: CASNQGGRETQYF. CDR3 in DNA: TGTGCCAGCAACCAAGGGGGCAGGGAGACCCAGTACTTC.

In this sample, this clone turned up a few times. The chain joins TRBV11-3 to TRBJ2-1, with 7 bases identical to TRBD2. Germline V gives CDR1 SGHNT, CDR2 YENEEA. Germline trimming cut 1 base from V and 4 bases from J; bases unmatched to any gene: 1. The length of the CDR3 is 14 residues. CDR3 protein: CASSLVSGYNEQFF. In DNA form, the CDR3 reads TGTGCCAGCAGCTTAGTTAGCGGGTACAATGAGCAGTTCTTC.

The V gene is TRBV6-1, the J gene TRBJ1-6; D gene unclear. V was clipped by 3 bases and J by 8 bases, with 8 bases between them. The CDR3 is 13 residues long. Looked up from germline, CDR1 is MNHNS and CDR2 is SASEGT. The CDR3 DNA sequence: TGTGCCAGCAGTGACGAGGGCTATTCACCCCTCCACTTT. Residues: CASSDEGYSPLHF.

CDR3 nucleotide sequence: TGTGCCAGCAGTGAAGCGAGCGGAGGGTTTGGGGAGAGGGAGACCCAGTACTTC. Amino acids: CASSEASGGFGERETQYF. This sequence joins TRBV6-1 and TRBJ2-5; TRBD2 might be the D (6 bases). Trimming stripped 0 bases from V and 5 bases from J, with 22 bases between. The CDR3 is 18 amino acids. Germline CDR1 MNHNS, CDR2 SASEGT.

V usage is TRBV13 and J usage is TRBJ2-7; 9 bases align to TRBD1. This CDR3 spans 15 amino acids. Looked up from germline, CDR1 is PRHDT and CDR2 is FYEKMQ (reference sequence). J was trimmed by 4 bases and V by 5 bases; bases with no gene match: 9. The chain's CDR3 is CASSVAGTGSYEQYF. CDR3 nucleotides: TGTGCCAGCAGCGTCGCCGGGACAGGGAGTTACGAGCAGTACTTC. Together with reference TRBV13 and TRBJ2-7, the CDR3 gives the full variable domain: AAGVIQSPRHLIKEKRETATLKCYPIPRHDTVYWYQQGPGQDPQFLISFYEKMQSDKGSIPDRFSAQQFSDYHSELNMSSLELGDSALYFCASSVAGTGSYEQYFGPGTRLTVT.

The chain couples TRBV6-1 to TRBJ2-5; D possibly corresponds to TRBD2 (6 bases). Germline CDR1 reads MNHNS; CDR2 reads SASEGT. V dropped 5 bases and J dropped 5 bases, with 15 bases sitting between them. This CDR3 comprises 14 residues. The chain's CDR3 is CASSRQGLQETQYF. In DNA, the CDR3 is TGTGCCAGCAGTCGTCAGGGACTTCAGGAGACCCAGTACTTC.

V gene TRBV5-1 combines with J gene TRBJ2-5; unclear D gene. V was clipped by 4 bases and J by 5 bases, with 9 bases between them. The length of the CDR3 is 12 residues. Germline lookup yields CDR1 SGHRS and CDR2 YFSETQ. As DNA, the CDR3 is TGCGCCAGCAGCCGTCCTCAGGAGACCCAGTACTTC. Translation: CASSRPQETQYF.

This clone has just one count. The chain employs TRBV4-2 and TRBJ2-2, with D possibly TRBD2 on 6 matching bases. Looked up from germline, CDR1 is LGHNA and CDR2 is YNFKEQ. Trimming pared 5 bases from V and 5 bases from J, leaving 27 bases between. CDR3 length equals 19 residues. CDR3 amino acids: CASSAAHGASVSRTGELFF. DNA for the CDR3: TGTGCCAGCAGCGCGGCACATGGGGCTAGCGTTTCGCGGACCGGGGAGCTGTTTTTT.

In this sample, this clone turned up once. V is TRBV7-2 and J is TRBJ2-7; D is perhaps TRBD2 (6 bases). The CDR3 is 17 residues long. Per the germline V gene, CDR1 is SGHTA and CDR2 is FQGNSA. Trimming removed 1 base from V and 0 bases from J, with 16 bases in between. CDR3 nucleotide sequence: TGTGCCAGCAGCTTAGGCCCTCCCGGAGGGAGCTCCTACGAGCAGTACTTC. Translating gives CASSLGPPGGSSYEQYF.

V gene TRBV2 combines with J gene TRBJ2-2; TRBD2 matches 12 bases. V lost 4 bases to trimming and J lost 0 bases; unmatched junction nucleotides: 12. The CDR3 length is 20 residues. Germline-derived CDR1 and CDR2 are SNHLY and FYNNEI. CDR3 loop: CASSVRLAGDLLSNTGELFF. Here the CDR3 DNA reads TGTGCCAGCAGTGTCAGACTAGCGGGGGACTTACTATCGAACACCGGGGAGCTGTTTTTT.

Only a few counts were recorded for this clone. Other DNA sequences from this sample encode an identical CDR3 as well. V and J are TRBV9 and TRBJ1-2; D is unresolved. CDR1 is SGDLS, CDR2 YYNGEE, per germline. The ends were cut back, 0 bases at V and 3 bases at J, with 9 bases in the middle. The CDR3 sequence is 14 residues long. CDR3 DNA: TGTGCCAGCAGCGTAGCGGACTCGTACTATGGCTACACCTTC. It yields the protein CASSVADSYYGYTF.

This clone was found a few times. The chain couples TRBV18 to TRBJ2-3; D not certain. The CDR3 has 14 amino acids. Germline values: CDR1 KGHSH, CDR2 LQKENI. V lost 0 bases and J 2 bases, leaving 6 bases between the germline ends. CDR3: CASSPPGFTDTQYF. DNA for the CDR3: TGTGCCAGCTCACCACCGGGGTTCACAGATACGCAGTATTTT.

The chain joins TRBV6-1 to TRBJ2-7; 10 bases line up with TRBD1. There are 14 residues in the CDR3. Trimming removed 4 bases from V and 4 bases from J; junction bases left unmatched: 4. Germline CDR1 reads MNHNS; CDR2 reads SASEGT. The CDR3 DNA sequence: TGTGCCAGCAGTGGAAGGACAGGGGGATACGAGCAGTACTTC. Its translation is CASSGRTGGYEQYF.